These T cell receptor beta chains were read from a single sample in a study of Graves' ophthalmopathy and Graves' hyperthyroidism. Each CDR3 protein gets one entry after TCRdb re-called the multiplex PCR reads with MiXCR. Here the sample spans approximately 150,000 distinct CDR3 sequences, around 39% being singletons. Sequenced sample: peripheral blood. These receptors were taken from a man younger than 40 with Graves' ophthalmopathy. Both conserved end residues are part of each CDR3. D genes are given only for firm matches. Expanded clones get a size class; other rows say once, few or many, or leave the size out.

v_gene	j_gene	len	abundance	d_gene	CDR3aa	CDR3nt
TRBV7-2	TRBJ1-2	13	-	TRBD1	CASSWDRSFGYTF	TGTGCCAGCAGTTGGGACAGGAGTTTTGGCTACACCTTC
TRBV11-2	TRBJ2-7	14	few	-	CASSTWTGRDEQYF	TGTGCCAGCAGCACGTGGACAGGGAGGGACGAGCAGTACTTC
TRBV11-2	TRBJ1-1	13	few	-	CASSLDVDAEAFF	TGTGCCAGCAGCCTGGACGTGGACGCTGAAGCTTTCTTT
TRBV27	TRBJ2-7	16	-	TRBD2	CASGLAGGNNGYEQYF	TGTGCCAGCGGACTAGCGGGAGGAAACAACGGCTACGAGCAGTACTTC
TRBV12-5	TRBJ2-7	12	many	-	CASGLDTGSRYF	TGTGCTAGTGGTTTGGATACAGGGTCCCGGTACTTC
TRBV6-2/TRBV6-3	TRBJ1-1	14	-	TRBD1	CASSLGTVENEAFF	TGTGCCAGCAGTTTGGGGACAGTGGAAAATGAAGCTTTCTTT
TRBV28	TRBJ1-1	13	-	-	CASSLRVLTEAFF	TGTGCCAGCAGTTTAAGGGTGCTCACTGAAGCTTTCTTT
TRBV5-1	TRBJ2-7	12	many	-	CASSLAAAEQYF	TGCGCCAGCAGCTTGGCCGCCGCCGAGCAGTACTTC
TRBV20-1	TRBJ2-7	12	many	-	CSARGPDWEQYF	TGCAGTGCTAGAGGGCCTGATTGGGAGCAGTACTTC
TRBV6-1	TRBJ1-1	15	-	-	CASGKTQGVGPEAFF	TGTGCCAGCGGAAAAACACAGGGTGTTGGCCCTGAAGCTTTCTTT
TRBV6-5	TRBJ2-7	16	few	TRBD1	CASSYVLRDRGYEQYF	TGTGCCAGCAGTTATGTCCTCCGGGACAGGGGCTACGAGCAGTACTTC
TRBV6-2/TRBV6-3	TRBJ2-7	16	-	-	CASRLLPSDNNYEQYF	TGTGCCAGCAGACTCCTCCCTTCCGACAATAACTACGAGCAGTACTTC
TRBV30	TRBJ1-2	13	many	-	CAWSPMLNYGYTF	TGTGCCTGGAGTCCGATGTTGAACTATGGCTACACCTTC
TRBV7-9	TRBJ2-3	10	many	-	CASGTHTQYF	TGTGCCAGCGGGACCCATACGCAGTATTTT
TRBV24-1	TRBJ1-2	13	many	-	CATSDGIGYGYTF	TGTGCCACCAGTGATGGGATTGGCTATGGCTACACCTTC
TRBV30	TRBJ2-7	11	many	-	CAWNRETEQYF	TGTGCCTGGAACAGGGAGACCGAGCAGTACTTC
TRBV2	TRBJ1-6	14	-	-	CASNWEDGDSPLHF	TGTGCCTCCAACTGGGAGGACGGCGATTCACCCCTCCACTTT
TRBV6-2/TRBV6-3	TRBJ2-5	15	once	-	CASSLRDAYQETQYF	TGTGCCAGCAGTCTCCGGGACGCATACCAAGAGACCCAGTACTTC
TRBV6-2/TRBV6-3	TRBJ2-2	16	-	-	CASSSAKGISTGELFF	TGTGCCAGCAGTTCAGCGAAGGGTATCTCCACCGGGGAGCTGTTTTTT
TRBV20-1	TRBJ1-3	13	-	-	CSARPVSGNTIYF	TGCAGTGCTAGGCCCGTTTCTGGAAACACCATATATTTT
TRBV29-1	TRBJ1-1	10	many	-	CSALNTEAFF	TGCAGCGCCCTAAACACTGAAGCTTTCTTT
TRBV19	TRBJ2-4	17	-	-	CASSLTSLRDGENIQYF	TGTGCCAGTAGTTTGACCTCACTGCGGGACGGGGAAAACATTCAGTACTTC
TRBV6-2/TRBV6-3	TRBJ2-4	12	-	-	CASSYSSGREYF	TGTGCCAGCAGCTACTCATCGGGGCGGGAGTACTTC
TRBV18	TRBJ2-5	15	many	-	CASSPTGLDKETQYF	TGTGCCAGCTCACCCACGGGGCTAGACAAAGAGACCCAGTACTTC
TRBV4-3	TRBJ1-1	14	many	-	CASSQVQGDTEAFF	TGCGCCAGCAGCCAAGTTCAAGGGGACACTGAAGCTTTCTTT
TRBV27	TRBJ1-2	14	-	-	CASSLRQAAYGYTF	TGTGCCAGCAGTCTCAGACAGGCGGCGTATGGCTACACCTTC
TRBV24-1	TRBJ1-5	15	many	-	CATSDGQLSNQPQHF	TGTGCCACCAGTGATGGGCAGCTAAGCAATCAGCCCCAGCATTTT
TRBV6-5	TRBJ1-1	13	many	-	CASSPVVNTEAFF	TGTGCCAGCAGCCCCGTAGTGAACACTGAAGCTTTCTTT
TRBV6-2/TRBV6-3	TRBJ1-2	15	-	-	CASSYPSLQDYGYTF	TGTGCCAGCAGTTACCCTTCGTTACAGGACTATGGCTACACCTTC
TRBV12-3/TRBV12-4	TRBJ2-5	13	many	-	CASSLMWGETQYF	TGTGCCAGCAGTTTAATGTGGGGGGAGACCCAGTACTTC
TRBV6-5	TRBJ2-5	16	-	TRBD2	CASSYQIAGGQETQYF	TGTGCCAGCAGTTACCAGATAGCGGGGGGTCAAGAGACCCAGTACTTC
TRBV5-5	TRBJ1-5	16	many	TRBD1	CASSRQTGAGVQPQHF	TGTGCCAGCAGCAGGCAGACAGGGGCCGGGGTTCAGCCCCAGCATTTT
TRBV7-9	TRBJ2-7	14	-	-	CASSLTADSYEQYF	TGTGCCAGCAGCTTGACCGCGGACTCCTACGAGCAGTACTTC
TRBV30	TRBJ1-1	14	-	-	CAWSGQAMNTEAFF	TGTGCCTGGAGTGGGCAGGCCATGAACACTGAAGCTTTCTTT
TRBV29-1	TRBJ1-2	13	-	-	CSVIFQQGYGYTF	TGCAGCGTTATATTCCAACAGGGATATGGCTACACCTTC
TRBV7-2	TRBJ1-1	13	many	-	CASSIMKNTEAFF	TGTGCCAGCAGCATCATGAAGAACACTGAAGCTTTCTTT
TRBV28	TRBJ2-7	12	many	-	CASSLADYEQYF	TGTGCCAGCAGTTTGGCCGACTACGAGCAGTACTTC
TRBV27	TRBJ1-4	13	many	TRBD1	CASKGQGNEKLFF	TGTGCCAGCAAGGGACAGGGTAATGAAAAACTGTTTTTT
TRBV6-1	TRBJ1-2	13	-	-	CASSPQGTDGYTF	TGTGCCAGCAGCCCACAGGGTACGGATGGCTACACCTTC
TRBV12-3/TRBV12-4	TRBJ2-5	15	-	-	CASSLGRGVQETQYF	TGTGCCAGCAGCCTGGGTAGGGGAGTACAAGAGACCCAGTACTTC
TRBV20-1	TRBJ2-7	13	many	-	CSARAGGGGEQYF	TGCAGTGCTAGAGCCGGGGGTGGTGGGGAGCAGTACTTC
TRBV11-3	TRBJ1-1	15	many	-	CASSGNGQINTEAFF	TGTGCCAGCAGTGGCAATGGACAGATCAACACTGAAGCTTTCTTT
TRBV28	TRBJ1-6	14	-	-	CASSFPGISSPLHF	TGTGCCAGCAGTTTTCCAGGGATTAGTTCACCCCTCCACTTT
TRBV14	TRBJ1-1	13	many	-	CASSQGYNTEAFF	TGTGCCAGCAGCCAAGGGTATAACACTGAAGCTTTCTTT
TRBV24-1	TRBJ2-3	19	-	TRBD2	CATSGQSGRSGSLADTQYF	TGTGCCACCAGTGGCCAGAGCGGGCGTAGCGGGAGTTTGGCAGATACGCAGTATTTT
TRBV6-1	TRBJ2-7	14	-	-	CASSEETSMYEQYF	TGTGCCAGCAGTGAAGAGACAAGCATGTACGAGCAGTACTTC